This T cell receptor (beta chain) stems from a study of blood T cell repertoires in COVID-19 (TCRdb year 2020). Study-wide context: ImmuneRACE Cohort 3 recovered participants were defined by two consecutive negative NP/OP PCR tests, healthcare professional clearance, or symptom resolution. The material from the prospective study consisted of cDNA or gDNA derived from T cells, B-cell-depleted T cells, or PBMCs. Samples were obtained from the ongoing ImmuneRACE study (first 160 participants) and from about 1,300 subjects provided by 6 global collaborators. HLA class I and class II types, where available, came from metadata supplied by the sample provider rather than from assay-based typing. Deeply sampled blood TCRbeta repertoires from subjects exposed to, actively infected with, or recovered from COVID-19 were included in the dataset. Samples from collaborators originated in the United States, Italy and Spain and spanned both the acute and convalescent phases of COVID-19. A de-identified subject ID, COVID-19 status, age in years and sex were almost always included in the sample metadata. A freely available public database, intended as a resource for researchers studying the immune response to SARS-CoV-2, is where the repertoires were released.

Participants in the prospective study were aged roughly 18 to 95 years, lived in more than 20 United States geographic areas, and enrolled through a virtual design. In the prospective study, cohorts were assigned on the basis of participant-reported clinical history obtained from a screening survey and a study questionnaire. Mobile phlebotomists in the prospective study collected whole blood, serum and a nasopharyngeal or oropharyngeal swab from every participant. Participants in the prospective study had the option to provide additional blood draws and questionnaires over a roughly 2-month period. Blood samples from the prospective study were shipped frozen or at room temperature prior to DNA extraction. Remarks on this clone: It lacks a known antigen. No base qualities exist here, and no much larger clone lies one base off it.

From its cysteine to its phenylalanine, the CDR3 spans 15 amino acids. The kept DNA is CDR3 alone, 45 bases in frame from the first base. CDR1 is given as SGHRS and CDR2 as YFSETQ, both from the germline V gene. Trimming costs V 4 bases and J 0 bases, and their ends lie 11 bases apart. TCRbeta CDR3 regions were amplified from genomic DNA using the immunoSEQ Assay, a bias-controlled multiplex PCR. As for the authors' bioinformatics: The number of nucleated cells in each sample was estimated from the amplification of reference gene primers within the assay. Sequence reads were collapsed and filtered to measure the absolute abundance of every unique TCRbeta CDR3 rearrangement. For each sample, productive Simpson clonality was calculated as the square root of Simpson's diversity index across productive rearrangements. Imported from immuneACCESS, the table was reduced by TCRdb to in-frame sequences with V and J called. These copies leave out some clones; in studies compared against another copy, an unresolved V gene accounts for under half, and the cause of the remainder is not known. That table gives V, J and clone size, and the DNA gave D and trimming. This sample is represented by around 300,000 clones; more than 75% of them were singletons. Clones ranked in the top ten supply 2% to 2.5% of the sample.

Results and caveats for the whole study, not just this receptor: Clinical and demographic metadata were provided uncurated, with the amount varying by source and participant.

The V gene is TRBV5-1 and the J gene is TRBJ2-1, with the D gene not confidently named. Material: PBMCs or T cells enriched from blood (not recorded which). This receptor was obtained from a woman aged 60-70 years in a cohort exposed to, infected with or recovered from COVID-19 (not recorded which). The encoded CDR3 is CASSLDHSSYNEQFF. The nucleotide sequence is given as TGCGCCAGCAGCCTGGATCATAGCTCCTACAATGAGCAGTTCTTC.